A selection of T cell receptor beta chains follows, all from one sample in a study of blood T cell repertoires in COVID-19. TCRdb's copy holds only in-frame clones and misses some; the assay was immunoSEQ multiplex PCR. Of some 380,000 clones listed, 70% to 85% are singletons. The sequencing input was peripheral blood. Receptors were obtained from a human donor with acute or convalescent COVID-19. The donor label of this sample is uncertain. Both conserved end residues are part of each CDR3. Each record gives: J gene, clone size, D gene, V gene, CDR3 length, CDR3 protein, CDR3 DNA. D genes are given only for firm matches. Size is omitted from some rows. Given values are once, few, many or a class for expanded clones.

j_gene: TRBJ1-6; abundance: -; d_gene: -; v_gene: TRBV30; len: 14; CDR3aa: CAWNGRRLNSPLHF; CDR3nt: TGTGCCTGGAACGGGCGGAGGCTCAATTCACCCCTCCACTTT
j_gene: TRBJ1-6; abundance: few; d_gene: -; v_gene: TRBV7-8; len: 17; CDR3aa: CASSLGASSINNSPLHF; CDR3nt: TGTGCCAGCAGCTTAGGGGCATCGTCCATAAACAATTCACCCCTCCACTTT
j_gene: TRBJ2-1; abundance: -; d_gene: TRBD2; v_gene: TRBV4-2; len: 16; CDR3aa: CASSQDSGLAGGGQFF; CDR3nt: TGTGCCAGCAGCCAGGATTCGGGACTAGCGGGAGGGGGGCAGTTCTTC
j_gene: TRBJ1-2; abundance: -; d_gene: -; v_gene: TRBV5-1; len: 15; CDR3aa: CASSWDTDRNYGYTF; CDR3nt: TGCGCCAGCTCCTGGGACACGGACAGAAACTATGGCTACACCTTC
j_gene: TRBJ1-1; abundance: -; d_gene: -; v_gene: TRBV30; len: 14; CDR3aa: CAWNKGQFENEAFF; CDR3nt: TGTGCCTGGAATAAAGGACAGTTCGAAAATGAAGCTTTCTTT
j_gene: TRBJ1-1; abundance: -; d_gene: TRBD1; v_gene: TRBV28; len: 15; CDR3aa: CASSSNRGWYTEAFF; CDR3nt: TGTGCCAGCAGTTCAAACAGGGGTTGGTACACTGAAGCTTTCTTT
j_gene: TRBJ1-2; abundance: -; d_gene: TRBD1; v_gene: TRBV5-1; len: 14; CDR3aa: CASSPGGGGYGYTF; CDR3nt: TGCGCCAGCAGCCCTGGAGGGGGCGGCTATGGCTACACCTTC
j_gene: TRBJ1-1; abundance: -; d_gene: -; v_gene: TRBV30; len: 11; CDR3aa: CAWSLNTEAFF; CDR3nt: TGTGCCTGGAGTTTAAACACTGAAGCTTTCTTT
j_gene: TRBJ2-5; abundance: -; d_gene: -; v_gene: TRBV4-2; len: 13; CDR3aa: CASSPPREETQYF; CDR3nt: TGTGCCAGCAGCCCGCCGAGGGAAGAGACCCAGTACTTC
j_gene: TRBJ2-1; abundance: -; d_gene: TRBD2; v_gene: TRBV6-5; len: 15; CDR3aa: CASTTAGAKYNEQFF; CDR3nt: TGTGCCAGCACTACAGCGGGAGCGAAATACAATGAGCAGTTCTTC
j_gene: TRBJ2-1; abundance: few; d_gene: TRBD2; v_gene: TRBV6-5; len: 12; CDR3aa: CASSRLAGEQFF; CDR3nt: TGTGCCAGCAGTCGACTAGCGGGAGAGCAGTTCTTC
j_gene: TRBJ2-1; abundance: -; d_gene: TRBD1; v_gene: TRBV3-1/TRBV3-2; len: 15; CDR3aa: CASSFTGAPASEQFF; CDR3nt: TGTGCCAGCAGCTTCACAGGGGCCCCGGCCAGCGAGCAGTTCTTC